This TCR beta chain was identified in a study of blood T cell repertoires in COVID-19. V was shortened by 6 bases and J by 7 bases, with 13 bases between the two germline ends. CDR1 is SGHTA and CDR2 is FQGNSA in the germline V gene. The CDR3 is 14 residues long. TCRdb's table, derived via immunoSEQ multiplex PCR, lists solely in-frame clones and lacks some. The profile shows approximately 130,000 clones, approximately 89% of them singletons. This clone appeared a single time. Sequencing used peripheral blood. The gene calls are TRBV7-2 and TRBJ1-6; D gene uncertain. The receptor was derived from a human donor in a cohort sampled during active COVID-19. In DNA, the CDR3 is TGTGCCAGCAGGGACGGCGGAGGAAATTCACCCCTCCACTTT. Translated, it gives CASRDGGGNSPLHF. The whole variable domain, remainder taken from reference TRBV7-2 and TRBJ1-6, is GAGVSQSPSNKVTEKGKDVELRCDPISGHTALYWYRQSLGQGLEFLIYFQGNSAPDKSGLPSDRFSAERTGGSVSTLTIQRTQQEDSAVYLCASRDGGGNSPLHFGNGTRLTVT.